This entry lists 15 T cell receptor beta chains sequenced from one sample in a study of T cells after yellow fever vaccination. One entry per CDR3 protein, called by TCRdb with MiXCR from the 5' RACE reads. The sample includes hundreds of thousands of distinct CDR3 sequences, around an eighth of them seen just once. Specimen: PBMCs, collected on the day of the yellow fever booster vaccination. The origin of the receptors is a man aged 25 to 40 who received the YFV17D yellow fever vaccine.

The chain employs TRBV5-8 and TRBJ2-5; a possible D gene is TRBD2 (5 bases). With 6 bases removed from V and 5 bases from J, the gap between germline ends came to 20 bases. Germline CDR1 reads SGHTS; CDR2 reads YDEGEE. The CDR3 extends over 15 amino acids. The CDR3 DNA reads TGTGCCAGCACTCTCCGGAGGACCGCTAGCGAGACCCAGTACTTC. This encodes CASTLRRTASETQYF.

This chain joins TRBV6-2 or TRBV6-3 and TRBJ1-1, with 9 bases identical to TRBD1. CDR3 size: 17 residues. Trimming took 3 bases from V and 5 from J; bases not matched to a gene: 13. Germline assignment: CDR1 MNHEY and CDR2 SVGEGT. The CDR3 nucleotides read TGTGCCAGCAGTTATCTTGCACAGGGGGCAAGGTGGACTGAAGCTTTCTTT. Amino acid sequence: CASSYLAQGARWTEAFF.

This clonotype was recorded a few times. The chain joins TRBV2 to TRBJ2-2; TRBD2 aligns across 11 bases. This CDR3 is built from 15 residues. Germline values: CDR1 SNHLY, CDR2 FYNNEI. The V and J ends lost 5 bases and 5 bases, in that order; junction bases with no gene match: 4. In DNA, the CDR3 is TGTGCCAGCAGTAGTAGCGGGAGGGGTACCGGGGAGCTGTTTTTT. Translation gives CASSSSGRGTGELFF.

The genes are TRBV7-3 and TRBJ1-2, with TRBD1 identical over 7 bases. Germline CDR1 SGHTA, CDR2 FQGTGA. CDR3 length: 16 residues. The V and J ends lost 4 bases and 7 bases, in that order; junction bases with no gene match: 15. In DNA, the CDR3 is TGTGCCAGCAGCTCTACTGACAGGGAATATAAGTTTGGCTACACCTTC. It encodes CASSSTDREYKFGYTF. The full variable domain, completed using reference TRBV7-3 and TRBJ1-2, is GAGVSQTPSNKVTEKGKYVELRCDPISGHTALYWYRQSLGQGPEFLIYFQGTGAADDSGLPNDRFFAVRPEGSVSTLKIQRTERGDSAVYLCASSSTDREYKFGYTFGSGTRLTVV.

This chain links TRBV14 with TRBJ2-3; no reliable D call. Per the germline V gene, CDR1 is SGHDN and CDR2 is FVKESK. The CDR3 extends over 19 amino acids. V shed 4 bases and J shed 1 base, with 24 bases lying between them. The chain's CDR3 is CASSPFPRQAIWGTDTQYF. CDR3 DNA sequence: TGTGCCAGCAGCCCCTTTCCACGACAAGCGATCTGGGGCACAGATACGCAGTATTTT.

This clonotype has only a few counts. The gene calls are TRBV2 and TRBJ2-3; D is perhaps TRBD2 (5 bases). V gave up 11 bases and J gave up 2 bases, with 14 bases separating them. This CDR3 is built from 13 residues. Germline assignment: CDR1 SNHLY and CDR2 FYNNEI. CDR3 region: CADRTGYTDTQYF. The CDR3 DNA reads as TGTGCCGACCGGACTGGATACACAGATACGCAGTATTTT.

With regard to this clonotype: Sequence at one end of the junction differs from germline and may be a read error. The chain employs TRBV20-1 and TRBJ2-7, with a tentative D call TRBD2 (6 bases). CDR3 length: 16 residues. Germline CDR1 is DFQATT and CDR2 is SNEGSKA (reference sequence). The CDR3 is CCARDWSGRSPYEQYF. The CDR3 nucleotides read TGCTGTGCTAGAGATTGGAGCGGGCGAAGCCCCTACGAGCAGTACTTC.

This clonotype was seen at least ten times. The CDR3 spells CASTVNLASYNEQFF. The CDR3 DNA follows: TGTGCCAGTACCGTCAACCTGGCCTCCTACAATGAGCAGTTCTTC. The chain joins TRBV19 to TRBJ2-1, with unresolved D. Germline loops: CDR1 LNHDA, CDR2 SQIVND (reference sequence). The CDR3 runs 15 residues. V was trimmed by 7 bases and J by 0 bases, leaving 13 bases between them.

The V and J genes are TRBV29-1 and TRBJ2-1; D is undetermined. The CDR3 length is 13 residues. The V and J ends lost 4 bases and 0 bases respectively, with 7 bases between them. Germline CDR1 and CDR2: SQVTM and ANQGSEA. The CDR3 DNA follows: TGCAGCGTTGGACCAAACTCCTACAATGAGCAGTTCTTC. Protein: CSVGPNSYNEQFF.

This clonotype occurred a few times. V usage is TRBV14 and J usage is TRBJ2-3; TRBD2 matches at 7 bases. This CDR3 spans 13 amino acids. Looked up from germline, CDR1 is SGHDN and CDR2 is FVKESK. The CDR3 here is CASGTIDTDTQYF. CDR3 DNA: TGTGCTTCCGGGACTATTGACACAGATACGCAGTATTTT.

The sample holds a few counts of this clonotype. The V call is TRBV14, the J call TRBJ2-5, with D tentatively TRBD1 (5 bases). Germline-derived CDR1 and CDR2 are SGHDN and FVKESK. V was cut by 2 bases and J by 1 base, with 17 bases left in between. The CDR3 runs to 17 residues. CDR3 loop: CASSQRTTGTLQETQYF. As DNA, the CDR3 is TGTGCCAGCAGCCAAAGGACAACGGGCACTCTCCAAGAGACCCAGTACTTC.

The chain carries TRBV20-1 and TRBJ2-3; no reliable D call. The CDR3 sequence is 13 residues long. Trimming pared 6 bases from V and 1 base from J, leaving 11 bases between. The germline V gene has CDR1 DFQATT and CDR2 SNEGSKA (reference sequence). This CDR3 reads CSAYRFGTDTQYF. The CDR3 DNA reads TGCAGTGCGTACAGATTCGGCACAGATACGCAGTATTTT.

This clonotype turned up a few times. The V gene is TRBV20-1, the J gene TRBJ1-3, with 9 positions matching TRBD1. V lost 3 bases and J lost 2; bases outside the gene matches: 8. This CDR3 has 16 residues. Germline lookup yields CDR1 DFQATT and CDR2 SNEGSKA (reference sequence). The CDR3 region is CSASPGTGLTGNTIYF. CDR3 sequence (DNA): TGCAGTGCTAGCCCCGGGACAGGGCTTACTGGAAACACCATATATTTT.

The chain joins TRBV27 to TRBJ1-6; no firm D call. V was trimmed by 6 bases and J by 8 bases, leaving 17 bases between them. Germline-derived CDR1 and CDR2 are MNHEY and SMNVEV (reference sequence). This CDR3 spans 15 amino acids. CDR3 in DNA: TGTGCCAGCAGGCCCAACAAAATGGTCGATTCACCCCTCCACTTT. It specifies CASRPNKMVDSPLHF.

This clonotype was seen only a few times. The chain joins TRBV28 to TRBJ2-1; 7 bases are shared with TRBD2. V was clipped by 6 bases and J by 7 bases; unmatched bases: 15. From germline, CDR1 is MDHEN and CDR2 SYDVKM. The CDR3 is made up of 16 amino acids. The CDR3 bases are TGTGCCAGCAGGTCCCAACTAGCGCCCACTGGGAATGAGCAGTTCTTC. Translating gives CASRSQLAPTGNEQFF.